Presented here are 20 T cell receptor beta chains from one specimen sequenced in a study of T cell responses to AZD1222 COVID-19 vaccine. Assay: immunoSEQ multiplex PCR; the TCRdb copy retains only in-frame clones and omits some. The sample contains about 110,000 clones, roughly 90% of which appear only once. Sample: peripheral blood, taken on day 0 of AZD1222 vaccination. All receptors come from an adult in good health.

The CDR3 here is CASSLPASGRAARLDEQFF. For the CDR3, the DNA is TGTGCCAGCAGCCTCCCCGCTAGCGGGAGGGCAGCTCGGTTGGATGAGCAGTTCTTC. The chain couples TRBV7-8 to TRBJ2-1, with 12 bases that match TRBD2. The V gene end was trimmed by 5 bases and the J gene end by 8 bases; junction bases not matched to a gene: 19. The CDR3 loop spans 19 amino acids. Per the germline V gene, CDR1 is SGHVS and CDR2 is FQNEAQ.

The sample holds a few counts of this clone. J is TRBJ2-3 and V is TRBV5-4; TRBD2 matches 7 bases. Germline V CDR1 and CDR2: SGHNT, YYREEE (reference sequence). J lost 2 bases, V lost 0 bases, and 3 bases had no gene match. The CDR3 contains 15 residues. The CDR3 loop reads CASSLDAGVTDTQYF. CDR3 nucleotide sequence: TGTGCCAGCAGCTTGGATGCGGGGGTCACAGATACGCAGTATTTT.

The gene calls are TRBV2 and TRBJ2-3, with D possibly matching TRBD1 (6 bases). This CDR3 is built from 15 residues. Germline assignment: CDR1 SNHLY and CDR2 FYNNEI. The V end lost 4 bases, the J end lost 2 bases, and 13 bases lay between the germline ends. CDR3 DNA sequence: TGTGCCAGCAGTGCAAGGACAGCGAACACAGATACGCAGTATTTT. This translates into CASSARTANTDTQYF.

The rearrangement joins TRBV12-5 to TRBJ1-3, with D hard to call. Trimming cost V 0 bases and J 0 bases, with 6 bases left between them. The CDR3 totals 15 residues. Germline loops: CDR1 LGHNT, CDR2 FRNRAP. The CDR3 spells CASGLVLSSGNTIYF. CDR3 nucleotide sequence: TGTGCTAGTGGTTTGGTTCTCAGCTCTGGAAACACCATATATTTT.

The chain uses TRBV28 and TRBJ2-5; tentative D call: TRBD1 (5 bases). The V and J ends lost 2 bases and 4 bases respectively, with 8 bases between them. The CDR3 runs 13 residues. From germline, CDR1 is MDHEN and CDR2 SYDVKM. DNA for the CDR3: TGTGCCAGCAGTTTACTGGGGCTAGAGACCCAGTACTTC. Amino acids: CASSLLGLETQYF.

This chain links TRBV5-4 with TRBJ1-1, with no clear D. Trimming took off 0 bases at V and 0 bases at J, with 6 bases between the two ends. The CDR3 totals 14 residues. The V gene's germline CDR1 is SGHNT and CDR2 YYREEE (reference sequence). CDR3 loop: CASSLEPMNTEAFF. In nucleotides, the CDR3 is TGTGCCAGCAGCTTGGAGCCGATGAACACTGAAGCTTTCTTT. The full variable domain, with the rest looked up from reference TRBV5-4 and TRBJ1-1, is ETGVTQSPTHLIKTRGQQVTLRCSSQSGHNTVSWYQQALGQGPQFIFQYYREEENGRGNFPPRFSGLQFPNYSSELNVNALELDDSALYLCASSLEPMNTEAFFGQGTRLTVV.

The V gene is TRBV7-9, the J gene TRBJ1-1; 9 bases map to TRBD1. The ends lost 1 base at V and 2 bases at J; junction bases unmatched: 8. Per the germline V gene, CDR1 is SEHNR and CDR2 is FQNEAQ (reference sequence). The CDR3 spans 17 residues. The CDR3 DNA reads TGTGCCAGCAGCTTAGGGGCGGGACAGGGACTTAACACTGAAGCTTTCTTT. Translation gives CASSLGAGQGLNTEAFF.

CDR3 sequence: CASSSTGDTQYF. CDR3 coding DNA: TGTGCCAGCAGTTCAACAGGCGATACGCAGTATTTT. V usage is TRBV28 and J usage is TRBJ2-3; TRBD1 is a possible D gene (5 bases). The germline V gene encodes CDR1 MDHEN and CDR2 SYDVKM. The germline V and J ends were trimmed by 4 bases and 6 bases, with 8 bases remaining between them. The CDR3 consists of 12 residues.

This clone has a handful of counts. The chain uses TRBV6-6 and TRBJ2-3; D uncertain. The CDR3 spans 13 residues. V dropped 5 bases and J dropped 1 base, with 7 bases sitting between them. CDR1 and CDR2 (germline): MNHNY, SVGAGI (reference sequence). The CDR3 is CASSLPGTDTQYF. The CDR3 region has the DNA TGTGCCAGCAGTCTACCGGGCACAGATACGCAGTATTTT.

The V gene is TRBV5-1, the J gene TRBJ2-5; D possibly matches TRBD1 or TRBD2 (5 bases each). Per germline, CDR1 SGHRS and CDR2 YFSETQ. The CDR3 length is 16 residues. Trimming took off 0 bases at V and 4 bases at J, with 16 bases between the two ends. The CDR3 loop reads CASSLVSQGPRETQYF. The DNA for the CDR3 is TGCGCCAGCAGCTTGGTTAGTCAGGGACCCCGAGAGACCCAGTACTTC.

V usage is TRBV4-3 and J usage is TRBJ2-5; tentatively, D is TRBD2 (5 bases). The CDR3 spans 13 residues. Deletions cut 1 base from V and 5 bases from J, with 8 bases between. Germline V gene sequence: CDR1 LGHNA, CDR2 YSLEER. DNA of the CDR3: TGCGCCAGCAGCCAAGCGAGAGGGGAGACCCAGTACTTC. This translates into CASSQARGETQYF.

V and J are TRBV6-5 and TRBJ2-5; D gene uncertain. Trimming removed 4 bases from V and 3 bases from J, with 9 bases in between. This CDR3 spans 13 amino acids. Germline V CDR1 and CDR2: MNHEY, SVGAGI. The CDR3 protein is CASSSRREETQYF. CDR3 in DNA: TGTGCCAGCAGTTCCCGTAGGGAAGAGACCCAGTACTTC.

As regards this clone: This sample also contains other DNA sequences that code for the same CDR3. The CDR3 loop reads CASSLTGGSGNTIYF. For the CDR3, the DNA is TGTGCCAGCAGCTTAACAGGAGGGTCTGGAAACACCATATATTTT. The chain joins TRBV7-3 to TRBJ1-3; D is undetermined. V was shortened by 0 bases and J by 1 base, with 7 bases between the two germline ends. The germline V gene encodes CDR1 SGHTA and CDR2 FQGTGA. There are 15 residues in the CDR3.

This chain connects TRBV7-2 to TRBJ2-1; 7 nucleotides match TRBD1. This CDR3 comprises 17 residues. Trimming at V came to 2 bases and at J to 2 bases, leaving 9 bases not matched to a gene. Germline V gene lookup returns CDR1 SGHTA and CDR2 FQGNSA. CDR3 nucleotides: TGTGCCAGCAGCTTATTGAGGCCCAGGGGGACCTACAATGAGCAGTTCTTC. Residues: CASSLLRPRGTYNEQFF.

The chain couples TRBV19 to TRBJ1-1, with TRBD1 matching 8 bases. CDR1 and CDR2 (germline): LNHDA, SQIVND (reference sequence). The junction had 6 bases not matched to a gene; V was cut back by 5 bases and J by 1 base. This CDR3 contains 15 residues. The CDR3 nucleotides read TGTGCCAGTAGTCCCACCGGGACAGGGAACACTGAAGCTTTCTTT. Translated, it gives CASSPTGTGNTEAFF.

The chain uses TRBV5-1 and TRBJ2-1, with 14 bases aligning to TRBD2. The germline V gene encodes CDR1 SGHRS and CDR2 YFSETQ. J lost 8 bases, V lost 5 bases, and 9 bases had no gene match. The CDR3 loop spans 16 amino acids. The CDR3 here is CASSNTGTSGSYEQFF. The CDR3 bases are TGCGCCAGCAGTAACACCGGGACTAGCGGGAGTTATGAGCAGTTCTTC.

CDR3 residues: CASSPSLSGFDNQPQHF. CDR3 DNA: TGTGCCAGCAGCCCCTCTCTCTCGGGATTCGACAATCAGCCCCAGCATTTT. The J gene is TRBJ1-5, the V gene TRBV3-1 (or the pseudogene TRBV3-2); no definite D call. CDR3 length equals 17 residues. V was clipped by 4 bases and J by 3 bases, with 19 bases between them. Germline V lookup: CDR1 LGHDT, CDR2 YNNKEL (reference sequence).

CDR3: CASSQEGQGGGVLFF. CDR3 in DNA: TGTGCCAGCAGCCAAGAGGGGCAGGGGGGCGGCGTACTGTTTTTT. The chain recombines TRBV14 with TRBJ1-4; TRBD1 agrees at 7 bases. Looked up from germline, CDR1 is SGHDN and CDR2 is FVKESK. The J segment lost 13 bases and the V segment lost 0 bases, leaving 11 bases of the junction unmatched. CDR3 size: 15 residues.

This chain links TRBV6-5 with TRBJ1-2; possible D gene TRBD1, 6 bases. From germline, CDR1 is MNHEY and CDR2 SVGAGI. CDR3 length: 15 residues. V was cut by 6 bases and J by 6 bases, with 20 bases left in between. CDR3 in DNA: TGTGCCAGCAGAACCAGCCGGGACAACTGGAATGGCTACACCTTC. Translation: CASRTSRDNWNGYTF.

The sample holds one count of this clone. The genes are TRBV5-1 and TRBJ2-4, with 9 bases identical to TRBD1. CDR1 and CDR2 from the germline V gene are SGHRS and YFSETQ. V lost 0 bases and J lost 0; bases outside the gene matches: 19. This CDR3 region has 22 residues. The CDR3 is CASSLGQGGMPHRGLAKNIQYF. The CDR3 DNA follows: TGCGCCAGCAGCTTGGGACAGGGGGGAATGCCGCACAGGGGCCTAGCCAAAAACATTCAGTACTTC. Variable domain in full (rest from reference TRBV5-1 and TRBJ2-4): KAGVTQTPRYLIKTRGQQVTLSCSPISGHRSVSWYQQTPGQGLQFLFEYFSETQRNKGNFPGRFSGRQFSNSRSEMNVSTLELGDSALYLCASSLGQGGMPHRGLAKNIQYFGAGTRLSVL.